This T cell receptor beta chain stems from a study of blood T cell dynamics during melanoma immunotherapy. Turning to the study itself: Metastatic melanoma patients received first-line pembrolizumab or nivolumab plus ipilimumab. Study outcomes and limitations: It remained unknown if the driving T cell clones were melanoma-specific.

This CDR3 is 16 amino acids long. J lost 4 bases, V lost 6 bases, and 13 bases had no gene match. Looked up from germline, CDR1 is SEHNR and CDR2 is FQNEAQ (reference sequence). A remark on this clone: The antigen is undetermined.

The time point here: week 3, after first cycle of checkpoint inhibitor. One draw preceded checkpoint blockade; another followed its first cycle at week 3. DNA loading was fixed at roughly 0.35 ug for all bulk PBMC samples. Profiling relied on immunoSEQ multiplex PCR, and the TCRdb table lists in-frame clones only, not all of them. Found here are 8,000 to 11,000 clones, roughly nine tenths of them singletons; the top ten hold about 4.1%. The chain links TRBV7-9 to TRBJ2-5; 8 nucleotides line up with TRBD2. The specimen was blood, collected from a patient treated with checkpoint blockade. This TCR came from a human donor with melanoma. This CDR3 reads CASRKSTSGFGETQYF. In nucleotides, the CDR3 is TGTGCCAGCAGAAAGAGTACTAGCGGTTTCGGAGAGACCCAGTACTTC.